Listed below are T cell receptor beta chains from one sample, sequenced in a study of T cell responses to AZD1222 COVID-19 vaccine. Measured with immunoSEQ multiplex PCR; TCRdb has only the in-frame clones, and not every one. The sample comprises some 130,000 clones, approximately 92% of which are singletons, and 1.9% rests with the top ten. The sequenced sample was peripheral blood, obtained 28 days after the second AZD1222 dose. These receptors were taken from an adult who received the AZD1222 COVID-19 vaccine. CDR3s include the opening cysteine and the closing phenylalanine or tryptophan. Clone size appears in some rows only: once, few, many, or a class for an expanded clone.

J gene,V gene,clone size,CDR3 protein
TRBJ1-3,TRBV30,few,CAWSRGPNTIYF
TRBJ2-2,TRBV11-3,.,CASSQRDGELFF
TRBJ2-1,TRBV5-1,once,CASSVNPGTGLDEQFF
TRBJ1-5,TRBV16,few,CASSQGLNNQPQHF
TRBJ1-2,TRBV4-1,.,CASSQDRRYTF
TRBJ1-2,TRBV3-1/TRBV3-2,.,CASSPYYRDRGDYGYTF
TRBJ2-7,TRBV27,.,CASSLRQGYEQYF
TRBJ1-1,TRBV5-1,.,CASSLAPGDTEAFF
TRBJ2-2,TRBV7-2,.,CASSRYTGELFF
TRBJ1-3,TRBV18,.,CASSPRPSSGNTIYF
TRBJ1-1,TRBV30,.,CAFTDGKGRTEAFF
TRBJ1-2,TRBV2,once,CASSDQGWDGGYGYTF
TRBJ1-3,TRBV12-3/TRBV12-4,.,CASSQGALNTIYF
TRBJ1-2,TRBV6-5,.,CASRDRGRSYGYTF
TRBJ1-1,TRBV6-5,few,CASSYQQGGDTEAFF
TRBJ1-1,TRBV2,.,CASTFGQGARSEAFF
TRBJ1-1,TRBV27,.,CASSIRQGSNTEAFF
TRBJ2-7,TRBV3-1/TRBV3-2,.,CASSPGTSSYEQYF
TRBJ2-3,TRBV6-5,.,CASSREGGDTQYF
TRBJ1-1,TRBV6-5,.,CASSHRVGNTEAFF
TRBJ1-1,TRBV27,.,CASSLSAGLNTEAFF
TRBJ2-5,TRBV21-1,.,CASSKLTGEETQYF
TRBJ2-4,TRBV5-1,few,CASSLRAGGPSGGAKNIQYF
TRBJ2-7,TRBV4-2,.,CASSQDRGTGGYEQYF
TRBJ1-4,TRBV5-1,.,CASSPTGVDEKLFF
TRBJ2-1,TRBV5-1,.,CASSSGLAGGTYNEQFF
TRBJ1-4,TRBV12-3/TRBV12-4,.,CASSPRGGEKLFF
TRBJ2-5,TRBV9,.,CASSAPGTSKKETQYF
TRBJ1-2,TRBV6-5,.,CASSLHYGYTF
TRBJ1-2,TRBV5-1,.,CASSSPEGWNYGYTF
TRBJ1-2,TRBV3-1/TRBV3-2,once,CASSQGWGSPYGYTF
TRBJ2-3,TRBV14,.,CASSPWDPARTQYF
TRBJ1-1,TRBV29-1,.,CSVLPQVAEAFF
TRBJ1-2,TRBV19,.,CASSNDRETGYGYTF
TRBJ1-6,TRBV4-2,medium-sized,CASSQDKALSTLHF
TRBJ2-2,TRBV4-1,.,CASSQFGTGRTGELFF
TRBJ2-1,TRBV27,once,CASSPGWAGGGNEQFF
TRBJ1-1,TRBV16,.,CASSPLQQSSTAFF
TRBJ1-1,TRBV6-2/TRBV6-3,.,CASSLAGRKAFF
TRBJ2-1,TRBV30,once,CAWSVGSGGINEQFF
TRBJ2-3,TRBV7-8,.,CASSLDDYWASVTDTQYF